The present entry profiles one T cell receptor (beta chain) with its context. No antigen is known for it. Base qualities are not at hand, and no much larger clone is one base apart. For CDR1 and CDR2, the germline V gene lists KGHSH and LQKENI. From the cysteine through the phenylalanine, the CDR3 covers 16 amino acids. Kept here is only the CDR3 DNA, which spans 48 bases and is read in frame from base 1. Ends trimmed: V by 1 base, J by 2 bases; bases unmatched to a gene: 4. The entry originates in a study of blood T cell repertoires in COVID-19 (dated by TCRdb to the early 2020s). Concerning the study at large: Samples from collaborators originated in the United States, Italy and Spain and spanned both the acute and convalescent phases of COVID-19. The samples were drawn from the first 160 participants of the ongoing ImmuneRACE study and from 1,254 subjects provided by 6 global collaborators. The sample metadata nearly always contained a de-identified subject ID, COVID-19 status, age in years and sex. Deeply sampled blood TCRbeta repertoires from subjects exposed to, actively infected with, or recovered from COVID-19 were included in the dataset. Where available, HLA class I and class II types were taken from metadata supplied by the sample provider and were not determined by assay-based typing. The repertoires were released in a freely available public database meant as a resource for research on the immune response to SARS-CoV-2. The material from the prospective study consisted of cDNA or gDNA derived from T cells, B-cell-depleted T cells, or PBMCs. Study-wide conclusions, independent of this receptor: Clinical and demographic metadata were provided uncurated, with the amount varying by source and participant.

In the prospective study, participants were about 18 to 95 years old, resided in about two dozen geographic areas of the United States, and were enrolled through a virtual design. In the prospective study, cohorts were assigned on the basis of participant-reported clinical history obtained from a screening survey and a study questionnaire. ImmuneRACE Cohort 3 recovered participants were defined by two consecutive negative NP/OP PCR tests, healthcare professional clearance, or symptom resolution. Each participant in the prospective study had whole blood, serum and a nasopharyngeal or oropharyngeal swab collected by mobile phlebotomists. Prospective study participants could optionally give additional blood draws and questionnaires over an approximately two-month period. Prospective study blood samples were shipped either frozen or at room temperature before DNA extraction. TCRbeta CDR3 regions were amplified from genomic DNA using the immunoSEQ Assay, a bias-controlled multiplex PCR. Regarding the original processing steps: The number of nucleated cells in each sample was estimated from the amplification of reference gene primers within the assay. To quantify the absolute abundance of each unique TCRbeta CDR3 rearrangement, sequence reads were collapsed and filtered. For each sample, productive Simpson clonality was calculated as the square root of Simpson's diversity index over productive rearrangements. The table comes from immuneACCESS by way of TCRdb, which keeps in-frame sequences with V and J called. Part of the clones is missing from these tables; in studies checked, under half for an unresolved V gene and the rest for unknown reasons. V, J and clone size reflect that table, while D and trimming were determined from the DNA. The sample contains about 380,000 clones, approximately 90% of them found a single time. More than 0.95% of the sample is in the top ten clones.

The chain links TRBV18 with TRBJ2-3, and 9 junctional nucleotides match TRBD2. Sequencing was carried out using PBMCs or T cells enriched from blood (not recorded which). The TCR sequence derives from a woman aged 18-29 years who had recovered from COVID-19. The DNA sequence follows: TGTGCCAGCTCACCACGGGCGGGGGGGAACACAGATACGCAGTATTTT. Translated, this is CASSPRAGGNTDTQYF.